The rows below give T cell receptor beta chains drawn from one sample of a study of glioma-infiltrating T cells after dendritic cell vaccination. Some clones are missing from TCRdb's copy, which holds only in-frame ones; the method was immunoSEQ multiplex PCR. The top ten hold 8.5% of the sample, which has tens of thousands of clones, approximately 81% seen once. The specimen comprised blood, sampled after dendritic cell vaccination. These receptors came from a human donor with glioblastoma. Each CDR3 is given without its conserved first and last residue.

v_gene: TRBV6-1; j_gene: TRBJ2-7; len: 11; CDR3aa: ASSGTGVGEQY
v_gene: TRBV2; j_gene: TRBJ2-1; len: 9; CDR3aa: ASNLRDEQF
v_gene: TRBV15; j_gene: TRBJ2-7; len: 15; CDR3aa: ATSREGPGQGSFEQY
v_gene: TRBV7-2; j_gene: TRBJ1-4; len: 13; CDR3aa: ASSLRGGANEKLF
v_gene: TRBV6-1; j_gene: TRBJ1-5; len: 16; CDR3aa: ASSEEGIQGAGNQPQH
v_gene: TRBV14; j_gene: TRBJ1-6; len: 13; CDR3aa: ASSPNRVYNSPLH
v_gene: TRBV5-1; j_gene: TRBJ2-2; len: 13; CDR3aa: ASSFQGPTTGELF
v_gene: TRBV4-1; j_gene: TRBJ1-1; len: 13; CDR3aa: ASSPGQGRNTEAF
v_gene: TRBV13; j_gene: TRBJ1-2; len: 14; CDR3aa: ASSDRTGVANYGYT
v_gene: TRBV28; j_gene: TRBJ2-5; len: 14; CDR3aa: ASSQRGESFQETQY
v_gene: TRBV6-1; j_gene: TRBJ1-4; len: 13; CDR3aa: ASSEAGTGREKLF
v_gene: TRBV28; j_gene: TRBJ2-7; len: 14; CDR3aa: ASSTSGTSGAEGQY
v_gene: TRBV9; j_gene: TRBJ2-1; len: 13; CDR3aa: ASSASSPHYNEQF
v_gene: TRBV2; j_gene: TRBJ2-1; len: 9; CDR3aa: ASKYGGEQF
v_gene: TRBV5-6; j_gene: TRBJ1-2; len: 12; CDR3aa: ASSLVGVPYGYT
v_gene: TRBV7-6; j_gene: TRBJ2-7; len: 15; CDR3aa: ASSGGQGALLSYEQY
v_gene: TRBV27; j_gene: TRBJ1-1; len: 12; CDR3aa: ASSPGTGFTEAF
v_gene: TRBV15; j_gene: TRBJ2-3; len: 13; CDR3aa: ATSNRDRGFDTQY
v_gene: TRBV6-1; j_gene: TRBJ1-4; len: 12; CDR3aa: AGGTQGTSEKLF
v_gene: TRBV7-9; j_gene: TRBJ2-7; len: 14; CDR3aa: ASSSTWDRGQYEQY
v_gene: TRBV18; j_gene: TRBJ2-5; len: 13; CDR3aa: ASSPNPRAGETQY
v_gene: TRBV7-8; j_gene: TRBJ1-2; len: 11; CDR3aa: ASSLGPSEGYT
v_gene: TRBV19; j_gene: TRBJ2-3; len: 12; CDR3aa: ASKGGGSTDTQY
v_gene: TRBV7-9; j_gene: TRBJ2-2; len: 12; CDR3aa: ASSLGSGAGELF
v_gene: TRBV13; j_gene: TRBJ2-1; len: 13; CDR3aa: ASRGLAGGPVGQF
v_gene: TRBV25-1; j_gene: TRBJ2-5; len: 9; CDR3aa: ASSDHLAQY
v_gene: TRBV7-9; j_gene: TRBJ2-3; len: 11; CDR3aa: ASSAQGTDTQY
v_gene: TRBV7-2; j_gene: TRBJ2-7; len: 14; CDR3aa: ASSRRDGQGAYEQY
v_gene: TRBV27; j_gene: TRBJ1-5; len: 12; CDR3aa: ASSLVQGYQPQH
v_gene: TRBV5-6; j_gene: TRBJ2-5; len: 13; CDR3aa: ASSLRQGLSETQY
v_gene: TRBV28; j_gene: TRBJ2-3; len: 14; CDR3aa: ASSFGLADSTDTQY
v_gene: TRBV9; j_gene: TRBJ1-4; len: 14; CDR3aa: ASSESGTGFREKLF
v_gene: TRBV6-1; j_gene: TRBJ2-1; len: 13; CDR3aa: ASSAGLAGDNEQF
v_gene: TRBV4-3; j_gene: TRBJ2-7; len: 12; CDR3aa: ASSQGGQGYEQY
v_gene: TRBV11-2; j_gene: TRBJ2-2; len: 11; CDR3aa: ASSLDRGRRLF
v_gene: TRBV10-3; j_gene: TRBJ1-4; len: 11; CDR3aa: AIKGAGGEKLF
v_gene: TRBV9; j_gene: TRBJ2-3; len: 11; CDR3aa: ASSVAQTDTQY
v_gene: TRBV27; j_gene: TRBJ1-2; len: 14; CDR3aa: ASSLYSPTGGYGYT
v_gene: TRBV2; j_gene: TRBJ2-1; len: 11; CDR3aa: ASSYREVNEQF
v_gene: TRBV7-6; j_gene: TRBJ2-2; len: 13; CDR3aa: ASSLEQENTGELF
v_gene: TRBV5-1; j_gene: TRBJ2-5; len: 12; CDR3aa: ASSNPRGQETQY
v_gene: TRBV11-1; j_gene: TRBJ1-3; len: 15; CDR3aa: ASSYDRPYTSGNTIY